What follows are 25 T cell receptor beta chains derived from one specimen sequenced in a study of T cell responses to AZD1222 COVID-19 vaccine. Profiling relied on immunoSEQ multiplex PCR, and the TCRdb table lists in-frame clones only, not all of them. The data contain some 150,000 clones, about 86% of them singletons. The input for sequencing was peripheral blood, taken on day 0 of MenACWY control vaccination. Receptor source: an adult in good health.

The V gene is TRBV4-1, the J gene TRBJ2-7, with D possibly being TRBD1 or TRBD2 (5 bases each). Germline assignment: CDR1 MGHRA and CDR2 YSYEKL. V shed 3 bases and J shed 2 bases, with 11 bases lying between them. This CDR3 has 14 residues. CDR3 DNA: TGCGCCAGCAGCCAGGAGGCAGGGACCTACGAGCAGTACTTC. Amino acid sequence: CASSQEAGTYEQYF.

This chain links TRBV28 with TRBJ2-3, with a possible D match to TRBD1 (6 bases). CDR1 is MDHEN and CDR2 is SYDVKM in the germline V gene. Trimming stripped 10 bases from V and 1 base from J, with 12 bases between. The CDR3 loop spans 13 amino acids. CDR3 bases: TGTGCCACACATGGGGGCGGCACAGATACGCAGTATTTT. Translation gives CATHGGGTDTQYF.

The CDR3 nucleotides read TGTGCCAGCAGTTTAAGACAGGGGGCGGGAGGAAACACCATATATTTT. Translation gives CASSLRQGAGGNTIYF. The genes are TRBV28 and TRBJ1-3; TRBD1 aligns across 10 bases. V shed 2 bases and J 4 bases; nucleotides not matched to a gene: 5. The CDR3 spans 16 residues. Germline CDR1 reads MDHEN; CDR2 reads SYDVKM.

The chain employs TRBV19 and TRBJ1-6; D remains ambiguous. V was cut by 6 bases and J by 7 bases, with 7 bases left in between. The CDR3 totals 12 residues. CDR1 is LNHDA and CDR2 is SQIVND in the germline V gene (reference sequence). CDR3 nucleotide sequence: TGTGCCAGTAGGTGGGAAAATTCACCCCTCCACTTT. Its protein is CASRWENSPLHF.

V is TRBV28 and J is TRBJ1-5; 11 bases fit TRBD1. The CDR3 contains 16 residues. Germline CDR1 is MDHEN and CDR2 is SYDVKM. Trimming took 1 base from V and 6 from J; bases not matched to a gene: 5. The CDR3 spells CASSLFGQGAGQPQHF. In DNA, the CDR3 is TGTGCCAGCAGTTTATTCGGACAGGGGGCCGGTCAGCCCCAGCATTTT.

This sequence joins TRBV7-2 and TRBJ2-1; D uncertain. This CDR3 comprises 13 residues. Germline CDR1 and CDR2: SGHTA and FQGNSA. Trimming left V 2 bases short and J 8 bases short, with 10 bases between. This chain's CDR3 is CASSLMGYHEQFF. CDR3 coding DNA: TGTGCCAGCAGCTTAATGGGGTACCATGAGCAGTTCTTC.

This clone appeared a single time. The J gene is TRBJ2-3, the V gene TRBV4-3; 15 nucleotides agree with TRBD2. This CDR3 region has 18 residues. J gave up 4 bases and V 4 bases, and 9 bases lay outside the gene matches. Germline lookup yields CDR1 LGHNA and CDR2 YSLEER. CDR3 sequence reads: CASSRGTSGRRGADTQYF. The CDR3 DNA reads TGCGCCAGCAGCCGAGGGACTAGCGGGAGGAGGGGGGCAGATACGCAGTATTTT.

The V and J genes are TRBV5-1 and TRBJ1-1; D not resolved. The V gene lost 2 bases and the J gene lost 7 bases, with 9 bases spanning the gap. Germline CDR1 is SGHRS and CDR2 is YFSETQ. This CDR3 has 12 amino acids. CDR3 residues: CASSFNSGEAFF. The DNA for the CDR3 is TGCGCCAGCAGCTTTAATTCGGGTGAAGCTTTCTTT.

V gene TRBV10-3 combines with J gene TRBJ2-7, with 8 nucleotides matching TRBD2. The CDR3 sequence is 14 residues long. In germline, CDR1 is ENHRY, CDR2 SYGVKD. The V segment lost 3 bases and the J segment 6 bases; nucleotides outside the gene matches: 7. The CDR3 sequence is CAISDGGAQTEQYV. CDR3 nucleotide sequence: TGTGCCATCAGTGACGGGGGGGCGCAGACCGAGCAGTACGTC.

V usage is TRBV11-3 and J usage is TRBJ1-2; D is unresolved. The CDR3 covers 14 residues. Germline CDR1 is SGHNT and CDR2 is YENEEA. V was shortened by 1 base and J by 1 base, with 7 bases between the two germline ends. This chain's CDR3 is CASSLGELNYGYTF. The CDR3 region has the DNA TGTGCCAGCAGCTTAGGGGAGCTTAACTATGGCTACACCTTC.

The CDR3 region has the DNA TGTGCCAGCAGTCCCAGCCCGCGGGGCGACTATGGCTACACCTTC. It yields the protein CASSPSPRGDYGYTF. The chain links TRBV6-5 to TRBJ1-2; tentative D call: TRBD1 (5 bases). In germline, CDR1 is MNHEY, CDR2 SVGAGI. The CDR3 consists of 15 residues. V was trimmed by 5 bases and J by 3 bases, leaving 16 bases between them.

In this sample, this clone turned up once. The rearrangement joins TRBV27 to TRBJ1-4, with D uncertain. V lost 6 bases, J lost 2 bases, and 22 bases lay in between. Germline CDR1 and CDR2: MNHEY and SMNVEV (reference sequence). The CDR3 consists of 18 residues. The CDR3 reads CASRRGGPVFGTNEKLFF. CDR3 nucleotides: TGTGCCAGCAGGCGAGGAGGGCCTGTTTTTGGTACTAATGAAAAACTGTTTTTT.

The chain combines TRBV29-1 with TRBJ2-3; D may be TRBD1 (5 bases). Germline values: CDR1 SQVTM, CDR2 ANQGSEA. V dropped 8 bases and J dropped 3 bases, with 15 bases sitting between them. This CDR3 has 13 amino acids. The DNA of the CDR3 is TGCAGCTTCCTAGGGGTGGTGACAGATACGCAGTATTTT. Translation: CSFLGVVTDTQYF.

The rearrangement joins TRBV2 to TRBJ1-2; D is perhaps TRBD1 (5 bases). V was cut by 1 base and J by 2 bases, with 11 bases left in between. In germline, CDR1 is SNHLY, CDR2 FYNNEI. The CDR3 is made up of 15 amino acids. CDR3 sequence reads: CASSEEQGVNYGYTF. The CDR3 bases are TGTGCCAGCAGTGAAGAGCAGGGCGTGAACTATGGCTACACCTTC.

This clone was recorded once. CDR3 nucleotides: TGCGCCAGCAGCGCTCCGTTAGGGTCTAGCACAGATACGCAGTATTTT. It encodes CASSAPLGSSTDTQYF. This rearrangement joins TRBV10-2 to TRBJ2-3; no definite D call. The germline V gene has CDR1 WSHSY and CDR2 SAAADI. This CDR3 comprises 16 residues. Deletions cut 6 bases from V and 0 bases from J, with 16 bases between.

CDR3 residues: CASSPNRKTNYGYTF. The DNA of the CDR3 is TGTGCCAGCAGCCCGAACAGGAAAACTAACTATGGCTACACCTTC. This rearrangement joins TRBV12-1 to TRBJ1-2; no check of the table's D call, TRBD1, against the DNA was made. TRBV12-1 is a documented pseudogene. The CDR3 is 15 amino acids.

The chain uses TRBV19 and TRBJ1-1; D gene uncertain. Germline V gene data show CDR1 as LNHDA and CDR2 as SQIVND (reference sequence). The CDR3 is 16 residues long. V lost 5 bases and J lost 1, with 17 bases in between. CDR3 in amino acids: CASSAVLPLGNTEAFF. CDR3 DNA: TGTGCCAGTAGTGCCGTATTGCCCTTGGGGAACACTGAAGCTTTCTTT. Combining the CDR3 with reference TRBV19 and TRBJ1-1 gives the whole variable domain DGGITQSPKYLFRKEGQNVTLSCEQNLNHDAMYWYRQDPGQGLRLIYYSQIVNDFQKGDIAEGYSVSREKKESFPLTVTSAQKNPTAFYLCASSAVLPLGNTEAFFGQGTRLTVV.

This chain uses TRBV5-1 with TRBJ2-7; no clear D gene. In germline, CDR1 is SGHRS, CDR2 YFSETQ. The CDR3 is 13 amino acids. Deletions cut 4 bases from V and 5 bases from J, with 13 bases between. The chain's CDR3 is CASSAGVWDEQYF. Here the CDR3 DNA reads TGCGCCAGCAGCGCTGGAGTCTGGGACGAGCAGTACTTC.

This chain uses TRBV7-2 with TRBJ1-5; D not certain. This CDR3 contains 16 residues. The germline V and J ends were trimmed by 1 base and 0 bases, with 10 bases remaining between them. The germline CDR1 and CDR2 sequences are SGHTA and FQGNSA. The CDR3 region is CASSLEAVHSNQPQHF. In DNA form, the CDR3 reads TGTGCCAGCAGCTTAGAGGCAGTCCATAGCAATCAGCCCCAGCATTTT.

Note on this clone: At the DNA level, this CDR3 is encoded by other sequences in the same sample as well. V is TRBV6-4 and J is TRBJ2-1; 11 positions agree with TRBD2. Germline V lookup: CDR1 MRHNA, CDR2 SNTAGT. V lost 4 bases, J lost 7 bases, and 3 bases stayed unmatched. CDR3 size: 14 residues. Here the CDR3 reads CASSVAGGRNEQFF. CDR3 in DNA: TGTGCCAGCAGTGTAGCGGGGGGGCGGAATGAGCAGTTCTTC.

This clone was detected once. The chain has TRBV2 and TRBJ1-1; tentative D call: TRBD1 (5 bases). Germline V gene data show CDR1 as SNHLY and CDR2 as FYNNEI. This CDR3 region has 13 residues. Trimming left V 6 bases short and J 4 bases short, with 12 bases between. Written as DNA, the CDR3 is TGTGCCAGCAGCCCGGAGACAGTCACTGAAGCTTTCTTT. This translates into CASSPETVTEAFF.

This sequence joins TRBV24-1 and TRBJ2-6, with unresolved D. Germline CDR1 reads KGHDR; CDR2 reads SFDVKD. This CDR3 has 16 residues. Trimming stripped 4 bases from V and 1 base from J, with 10 bases between. The CDR3 is CATSDWGRSGANVLTF. DNA for the CDR3: TGTGCCACCAGTGACTGGGGTCGGTCTGGGGCCAACGTCCTGACTTTC.

J is TRBJ1-3 and V is TRBV7-2; 7 nucleotides align to TRBD1. V dropped 4 bases and J dropped 8; count of bases not matched to a gene: 5. This CDR3 contains 13 residues. Germline CDR1 reads SGHTA; CDR2 reads FQGNSA. As DNA, the CDR3 is TGTGCCAGCAGCTCCAACAGGGGTTACACCATATATTTT. It codes for CASSSNRGYTIYF.

The rearrangement uses TRBV6-1 and TRBJ1-5; 9 bases align to TRBD1. The CDR3 extends over 19 amino acids. The germline gives CDR1 MNHNS, CDR2 SASEGT. J lost 7 bases, V lost 6 bases, and 22 bases had no gene match. CDR3 sequence: CASRENRDRALLTLQPQHF. The CDR3 region has the DNA TGTGCCAGCAGAGAAAACCGGGACAGGGCCCTTTTGACTCTGCAGCCCCAGCATTTT.

This clone was counted a single time. This chain uses TRBV28 with TRBJ2-1; the D gene is possibly TRBD2 (6 bases). There are 12 residues in the CDR3. The ends were cut back, 2 bases at V and 9 bases at J, with 8 bases in the middle. Germline V lookup: CDR1 MDHEN, CDR2 SYDVKM. The CDR3 nucleotides are TGTGCCAGCAGTTTAAGGGAGGCTGAGCAGTTCTTC. It encodes CASSLREAEQFF.